Listed below are T cell receptor beta chains from one sample, sequenced in a study of identical twins. MiXCR, applied by TCRdb to the 5' RACE reads, yields one record per CDR3 protein. The table shows 690,000 or so distinct CDR3 sequences, with roughly 6.2% occurring only once. Sequencing was done on a sample of naive T cells sorted from blood. These receptors all stem from a man younger than 35 in good health. Both conserved end residues are part of each CDR3. Fields, in order: D gene, V gene, clone size, J gene, CDR3 protein, CDR3 DNA. The D gene is left open where the match is weak. The size field is filled for only some rows; it gives once, few, many or a size class.

d_call: -; v_call: TRBV7-3; clone_size: few; j_call: TRBJ2-3; cdr3_aa: CASSPDRGFPTQYF; cdr3_nt: TGTGCCAGCAGCCCAGACCGGGGCTTCCCAACGCAGTATTTT
d_call: -; v_call: TRBV12-3/TRBV12-4; clone_size: many; j_call: TRBJ2-5; cdr3_aa: CASSFFGSSETQYF; cdr3_nt: TGTGCCAGCAGTTTTTTCGGCAGTAGCGAGACCCAGTACTTC
d_call: TRBD1; v_call: TRBV19; clone_size: few; j_call: TRBJ1-1; cdr3_aa: CASKTGTGVPRSTEAFF; cdr3_nt: TGTGCCAGTAAAACCGGGACAGGGGTCCCCAGGAGCACTGAAGCTTTCTTT
d_call: TRBD2; v_call: TRBV4-3; clone_size: many; j_call: TRBJ2-1; cdr3_aa: CASSQDMREGFYNEQFF; cdr3_nt: TGCGCCAGCAGCCAAGATATGCGGGAGGGATTCTACAATGAGCAGTTCTTC
d_call: -; v_call: TRBV12-3/TRBV12-4; clone_size: many; j_call: TRBJ1-3; cdr3_aa: CASTLLGGIYF; cdr3_nt: TGTGCCAGCACCCTCTTAGGGGGTATATATTTT
d_call: TRBD1; v_call: TRBV5-1; clone_size: many; j_call: TRBJ2-2; cdr3_aa: CASSLGQEAGELFF; cdr3_nt: TGCGCCAGCAGCCTGGGACAGGAGGCCGGGGAGCTGTTTTTT
d_call: -; v_call: TRBV9; clone_size: many; j_call: TRBJ1-1; cdr3_aa: CASSVQGGKAFF; cdr3_nt: TGTGCCAGCAGCGTACAGGGTGGAAAAGCTTTCTTT
d_call: -; v_call: TRBV12-3/TRBV12-4; clone_size: many; j_call: TRBJ1-5; cdr3_aa: CASSFTGGRPQHF; cdr3_nt: TGTGCCAGCAGTTTTACGGGGGGGCGGCCCCAGCATTTT
d_call: -; v_call: TRBV12-3/TRBV12-4; clone_size: many; j_call: TRBJ2-1; cdr3_aa: CASRRSGGSQNEQFF; cdr3_nt: TGTGCCAGCAGACGCTCCGGAGGGAGTCAGAATGAGCAGTTCTTC
d_call: -; v_call: TRBV12-3/TRBV12-4; clone_size: many; j_call: TRBJ1-5; cdr3_aa: CASSPGEDNQPQHF; cdr3_nt: TGTGCCAGCAGTCCCGGGGAGGACAATCAGCCCCAGCATTTT
d_call: -; v_call: TRBV20-1; clone_size: few; j_call: TRBJ2-3; cdr3_aa: CSARDPITGGTDTQYF; cdr3_nt: TGCAGTGCTAGAGACCCAATAACAGGTGGCACAGATACGCAGTATTTT
d_call: TRBD1; v_call: TRBV7-9; clone_size: -; j_call: TRBJ1-2; cdr3_aa: CASSDWDRSKGGYTF; cdr3_nt: TGTGCCAGCAGCGATTGGGACAGGTCCAAAGGTGGCTACACCTTC
d_call: TRBD2; v_call: TRBV11-2; clone_size: few; j_call: TRBJ2-2; cdr3_aa: CASSLLAGANTGELFF; cdr3_nt: TGTGCCAGCAGCCTACTAGCGGGAGCAAACACCGGGGAGCTGTTTTTT
d_call: TRBD1; v_call: TRBV30; clone_size: -; j_call: TRBJ1-4; cdr3_aa: CAWSGTGGEKPFF; cdr3_nt: TGTGCCTGGAGTGGGACAGGGGGAGAAAAACCGTTTTTT
d_call: TRBD2; v_call: TRBV11-2; clone_size: many; j_call: TRBJ2-3; cdr3_aa: CASSFRGTSGYTQYF; cdr3_nt: TGTGCCAGCAGCTTCAGAGGGACTAGCGGGTATACGCAGTATTTT